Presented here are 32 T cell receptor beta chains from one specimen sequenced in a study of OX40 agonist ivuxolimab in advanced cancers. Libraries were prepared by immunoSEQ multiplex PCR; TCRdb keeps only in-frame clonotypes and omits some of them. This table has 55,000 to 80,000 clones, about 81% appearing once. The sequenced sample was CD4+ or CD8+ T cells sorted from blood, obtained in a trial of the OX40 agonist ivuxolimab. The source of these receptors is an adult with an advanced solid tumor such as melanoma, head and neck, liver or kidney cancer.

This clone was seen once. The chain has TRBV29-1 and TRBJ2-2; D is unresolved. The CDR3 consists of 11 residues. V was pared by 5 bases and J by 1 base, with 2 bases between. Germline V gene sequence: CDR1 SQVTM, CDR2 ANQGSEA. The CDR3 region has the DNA TGCAGCGTTAGGAACACCGGGGAGCTGTTTTTT. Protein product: CSVRNTGELFF.

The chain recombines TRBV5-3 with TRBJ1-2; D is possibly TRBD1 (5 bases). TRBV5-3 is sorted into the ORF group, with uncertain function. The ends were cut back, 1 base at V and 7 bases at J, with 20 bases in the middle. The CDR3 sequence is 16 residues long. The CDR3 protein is CARSLILQDREVGYTF. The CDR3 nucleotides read TGTGCCAGAAGCTTGATTTTACAGGACCGGGAAGTTGGCTACACCTTC.

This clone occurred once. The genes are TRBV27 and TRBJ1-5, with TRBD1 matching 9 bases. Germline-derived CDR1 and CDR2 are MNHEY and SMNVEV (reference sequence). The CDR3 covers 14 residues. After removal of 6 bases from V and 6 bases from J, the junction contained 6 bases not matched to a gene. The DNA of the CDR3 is TGTGCCAGCAGCCGGACAGGGGTTGGTCAGCCCCAGCATTTT. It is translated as CASSRTGVGQPQHF.

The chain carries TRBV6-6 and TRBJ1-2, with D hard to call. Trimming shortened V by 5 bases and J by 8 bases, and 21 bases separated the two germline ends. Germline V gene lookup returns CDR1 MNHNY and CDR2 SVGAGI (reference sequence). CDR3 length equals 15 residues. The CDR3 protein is CASSPLPAAATGYTF. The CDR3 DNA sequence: TGTGCCAGCAGTCCCCTCCCGGCGGCGGCGACAGGCTACACCTTC.

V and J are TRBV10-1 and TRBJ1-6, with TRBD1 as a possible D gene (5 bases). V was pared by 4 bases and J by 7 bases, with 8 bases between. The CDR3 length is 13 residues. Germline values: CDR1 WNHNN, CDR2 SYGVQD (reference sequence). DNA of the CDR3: TGCGCCAGCAGTGTCCGGGGGAATTCACCCCTCCACTTT. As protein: CASSVRGNSPLHF.

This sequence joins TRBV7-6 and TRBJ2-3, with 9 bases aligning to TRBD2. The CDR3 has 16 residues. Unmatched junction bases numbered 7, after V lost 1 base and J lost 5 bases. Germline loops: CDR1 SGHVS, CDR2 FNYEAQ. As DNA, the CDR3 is TGTGCCAGCAGCTTAGTGGCTAGCGGGGCGGGAGATACGCAGTATTTT. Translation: CASSLVASGAGDTQYF.

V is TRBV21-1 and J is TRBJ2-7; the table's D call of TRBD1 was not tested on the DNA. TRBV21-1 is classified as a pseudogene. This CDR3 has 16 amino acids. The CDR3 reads CASSKVEDRGSYEQYF. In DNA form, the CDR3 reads TGTGCCAGCAGCAAAGTCGAGGACAGGGGTTCCTACGAGCAGTACTTC.

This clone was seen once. The CDR3 protein is CASSFTGQGDNEQFF. The DNA of the CDR3 is TGCGCCAGCAGCTTCACCGGACAGGGGGACAATGAGCAGTTCTTC. V usage is TRBV5-1 and J usage is TRBJ2-1; 10 nucleotides agree with TRBD1. The CDR3 length is 15 residues. The V and J ends lost 2 bases and 5 bases, in that order; junction bases with no gene match: 4. Germline CDR1 reads SGHRS; CDR2 reads YFSETQ.

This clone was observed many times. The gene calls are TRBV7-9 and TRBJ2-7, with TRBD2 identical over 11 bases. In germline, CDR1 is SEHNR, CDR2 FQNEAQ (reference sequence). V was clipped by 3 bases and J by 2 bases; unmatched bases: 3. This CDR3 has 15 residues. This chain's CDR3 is CASSLLAGGTYEQYF. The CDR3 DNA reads TGTGCCAGCAGCTTGCTAGCGGGGGGTACCTACGAGCAGTACTTC.

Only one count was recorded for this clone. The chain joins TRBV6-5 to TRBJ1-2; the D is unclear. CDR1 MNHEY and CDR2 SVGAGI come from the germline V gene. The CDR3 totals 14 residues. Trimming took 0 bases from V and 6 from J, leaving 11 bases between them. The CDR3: CASSYSAQAHGYTF. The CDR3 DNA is TGTGCCAGCAGTTACTCAGCCCAGGCTCATGGCTACACCTTC.

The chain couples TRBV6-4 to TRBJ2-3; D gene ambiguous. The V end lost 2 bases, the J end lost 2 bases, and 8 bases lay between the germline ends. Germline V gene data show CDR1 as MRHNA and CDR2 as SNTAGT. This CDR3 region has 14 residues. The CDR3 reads CASSDKGDTDTQYF. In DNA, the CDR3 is TGTGCCAGCAGTGACAAAGGTGACACAGATACGCAGTATTTT.

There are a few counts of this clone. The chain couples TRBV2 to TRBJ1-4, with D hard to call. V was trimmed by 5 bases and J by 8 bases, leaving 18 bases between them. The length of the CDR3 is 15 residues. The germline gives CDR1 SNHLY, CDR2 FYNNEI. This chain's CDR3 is CASSLDQVLDEKLFF. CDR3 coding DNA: TGTGCCAGCAGTTTGGACCAAGTTTTGGACGAAAAACTGTTTTTT.

The chain's CDR3 is CASSITRHSGNEKLFF. The CDR3 coding sequence is TGTGCCAGTAGCATAACACGACATAGTGGGAATGAAAAACTGTTTTTT. V gene TRBV19 combines with J gene TRBJ1-4, with no clear D. From germline, CDR1 is LNHDA and CDR2 SQIVND (reference sequence). The CDR3 length is 16 residues. Trimming pared 6 bases from V and 5 bases from J, leaving 19 bases between. The complete variable domain, with remaining parts taken from reference TRBV19 and TRBJ1-4, reads DGGITQSPKYLFRKEGQNVTLSCEQNLNHDAMYWYRQDPGQGLRLIYYSQIVNDFQKGDIAEGYSVSREKKESFPLTVTSAQKNPTAFYLCASSITRHSGNEKLFFGSGTQLSVL.

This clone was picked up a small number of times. The CDR3: CASSTRLNTEAFF. The CDR3 nucleotides are TGTGCCAGTAGTACCAGGCTGAACACTGAAGCTTTCTTT. The gene calls are TRBV19 and TRBJ1-1, with D unclear. CDR3 length: 13 residues. V was shortened by 4 bases and J by 0 bases, with 6 bases between the two germline ends. The V gene's germline CDR1 is LNHDA and CDR2 SQIVND (reference sequence).

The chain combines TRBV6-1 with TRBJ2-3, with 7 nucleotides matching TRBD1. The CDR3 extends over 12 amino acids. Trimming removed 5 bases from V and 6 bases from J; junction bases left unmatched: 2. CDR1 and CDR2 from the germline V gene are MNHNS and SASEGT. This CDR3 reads CASSTGVDTQYF. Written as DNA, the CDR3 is TGTGCCAGCAGTACAGGGGTGGATACGCAGTATTTT.

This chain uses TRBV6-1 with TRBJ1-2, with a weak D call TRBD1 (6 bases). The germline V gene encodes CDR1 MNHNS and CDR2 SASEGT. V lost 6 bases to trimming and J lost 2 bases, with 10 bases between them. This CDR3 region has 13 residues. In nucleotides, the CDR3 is TGTGCCAGCAGACCCACAGGGAACTATGGCTACACCTTC. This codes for CASRPTGNYGYTF.

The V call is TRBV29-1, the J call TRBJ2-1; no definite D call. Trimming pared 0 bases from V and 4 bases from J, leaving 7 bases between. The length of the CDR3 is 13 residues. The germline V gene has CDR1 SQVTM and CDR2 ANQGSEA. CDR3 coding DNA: TGCAGCGTTGAAGAAACATTTTACAATGAGCAGTTCTTC. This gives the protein CSVEETFYNEQFF.

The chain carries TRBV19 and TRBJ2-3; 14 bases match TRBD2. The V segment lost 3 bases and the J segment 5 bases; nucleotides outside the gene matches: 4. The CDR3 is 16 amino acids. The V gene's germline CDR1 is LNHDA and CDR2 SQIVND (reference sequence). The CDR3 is CASSMEGTSGGDTQYF. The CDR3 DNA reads TGTGCCAGTAGTATGGAGGGGACTAGCGGGGGAGATACGCAGTATTTT.

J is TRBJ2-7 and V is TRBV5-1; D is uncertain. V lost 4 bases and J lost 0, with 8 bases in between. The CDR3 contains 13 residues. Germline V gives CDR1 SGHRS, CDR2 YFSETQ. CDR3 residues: CASSLPSSYEQYF. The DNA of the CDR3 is TGCGCCAGCAGCCTACCGAGCTCCTACGAGCAGTACTTC.

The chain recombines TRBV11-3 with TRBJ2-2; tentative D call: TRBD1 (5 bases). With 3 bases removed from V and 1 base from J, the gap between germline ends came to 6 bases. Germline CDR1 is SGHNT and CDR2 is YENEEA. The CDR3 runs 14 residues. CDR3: CASSFRGNTGELFF. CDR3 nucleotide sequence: TGTGCCAGCAGCTTTAGGGGGAACACCGGGGAGCTGTTTTTT. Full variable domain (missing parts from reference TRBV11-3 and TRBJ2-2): EAGVVQSPRYKIIEKKQPVAFWCNPISGHNTLYWYLQNLGQGPELLIRYENEEAVDDSQLPKDRFSAERLKGVDSTLKIQPAELGDSAVYLCASSFRGNTGELFFGEGSRLTVL.

In nucleotides, the CDR3 is TGTGCTAGTGGCCGTAGCGGGGACAATGAGCAGTTCTTC. It yields the protein CASGRSGDNEQFF. The chain is built from TRBV12-5 and TRBJ2-1, with 8 bases identical to TRBD2. J was trimmed by 5 bases and V by 6 bases; bases with no gene match: 3. This CDR3 is built from 13 residues. Germline V gives CDR1 LGHNT, CDR2 FRNRAP.

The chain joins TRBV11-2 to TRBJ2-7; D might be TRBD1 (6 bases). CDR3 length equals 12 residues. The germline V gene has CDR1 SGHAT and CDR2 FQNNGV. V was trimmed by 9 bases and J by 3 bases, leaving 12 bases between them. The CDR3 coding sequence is TGTGCCAGATCGGACAGTGACTACGAGCAGTACTTC. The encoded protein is CARSDSDYEQYF.

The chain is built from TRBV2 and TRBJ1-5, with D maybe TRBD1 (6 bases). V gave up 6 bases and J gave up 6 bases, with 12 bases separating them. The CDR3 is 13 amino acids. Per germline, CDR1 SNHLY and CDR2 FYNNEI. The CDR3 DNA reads TGTGCCAGCAGGGAGGACAGTAGTCAGCCCCAGCATTTT. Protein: CASREDSSQPQHF.

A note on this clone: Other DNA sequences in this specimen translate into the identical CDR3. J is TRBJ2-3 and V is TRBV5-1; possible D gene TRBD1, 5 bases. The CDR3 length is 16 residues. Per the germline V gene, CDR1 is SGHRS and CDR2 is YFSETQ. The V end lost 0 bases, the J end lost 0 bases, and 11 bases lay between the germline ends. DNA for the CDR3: TGCGCCAGCAGCTTGGGGGGCACTCATAGCACAGATACGCAGTATTTT. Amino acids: CASSLGGTHSTDTQYF.

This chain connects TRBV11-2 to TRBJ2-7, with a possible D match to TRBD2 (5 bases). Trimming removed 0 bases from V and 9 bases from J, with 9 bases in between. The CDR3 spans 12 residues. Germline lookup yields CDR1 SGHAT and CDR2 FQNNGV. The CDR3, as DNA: TGTGCCAGCAGCTTAGATCAAGGAGGGCAGTACTTC. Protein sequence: CASSLDQGGQYF.

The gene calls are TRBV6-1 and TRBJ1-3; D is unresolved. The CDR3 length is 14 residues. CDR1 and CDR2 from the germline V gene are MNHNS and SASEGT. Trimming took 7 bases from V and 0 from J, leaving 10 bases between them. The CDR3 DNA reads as TGTGCCAGCAACCCGGCACTCTCTGGAAACACCATATATTTT. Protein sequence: CASNPALSGNTIYF.

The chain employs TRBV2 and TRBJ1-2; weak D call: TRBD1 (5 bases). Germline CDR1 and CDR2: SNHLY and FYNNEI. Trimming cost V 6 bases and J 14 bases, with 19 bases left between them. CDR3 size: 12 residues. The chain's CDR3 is CASSGGTPLGTF. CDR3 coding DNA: TGTGCCAGCAGCGGAGGGACGCCCTTAGGGACCTTC.

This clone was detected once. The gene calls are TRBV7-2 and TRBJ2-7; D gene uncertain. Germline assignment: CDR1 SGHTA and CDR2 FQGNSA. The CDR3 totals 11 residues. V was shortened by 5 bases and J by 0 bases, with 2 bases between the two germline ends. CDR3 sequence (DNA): TGTGCCAGCAGCATCTCCTACGAGCAGTACTTC. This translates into CASSISYEQYF.

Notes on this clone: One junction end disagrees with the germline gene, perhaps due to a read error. Written as DNA, the CDR3 is TGCGCCAGCAGCCAAGCCTCGACCCCAAATAGGGTCTTT. This codes for CASSQASTPNRVF. This chain uses TRBV4-1 with TRBJ1-1; D unresolved. CDR3 length: 13 amino acids. Germline V gene data show CDR1 as MGHRA and CDR2 as YSYEKL.

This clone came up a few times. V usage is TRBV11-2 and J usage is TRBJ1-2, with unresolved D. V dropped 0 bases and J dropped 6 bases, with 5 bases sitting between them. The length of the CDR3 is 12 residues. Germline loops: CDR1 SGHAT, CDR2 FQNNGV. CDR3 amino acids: CASSLEGDGYTF. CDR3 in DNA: TGTGCCAGCAGCTTAGAGGGAGATGGCTACACCTTC.

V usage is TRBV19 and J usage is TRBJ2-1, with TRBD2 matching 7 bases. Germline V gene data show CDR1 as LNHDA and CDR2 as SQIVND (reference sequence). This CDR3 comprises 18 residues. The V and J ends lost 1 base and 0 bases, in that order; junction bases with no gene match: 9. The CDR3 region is CASSIGRLRGSSYNEQFF. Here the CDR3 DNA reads TGTGCCAGTAGTATAGGTCGTTTGCGGGGGAGCTCCTACAATGAGCAGTTCTTC.

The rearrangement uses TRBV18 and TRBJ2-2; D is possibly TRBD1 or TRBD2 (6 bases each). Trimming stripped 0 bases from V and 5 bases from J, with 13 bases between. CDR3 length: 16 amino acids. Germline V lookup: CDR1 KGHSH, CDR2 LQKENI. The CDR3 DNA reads TGTGCCAGCTCACCACCTAGCAGGGGAGGAACCGGGGAGCTGTTTTTT. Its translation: CASSPPSRGGTGELFF. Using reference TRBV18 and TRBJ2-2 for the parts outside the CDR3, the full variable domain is NAGVMQNPRHLVRRRGQEARLRCSPMKGHSHVYWYRQLPEEGLKFMVYLQKENIIDESGMPKERFSAEFPKEGPSILRIQQVVRGDSAAYFCASSPPSRGGTGELFFGEGSRLTVL.